This is a list of T cell receptor beta chains from one sample in a study of blood T cell repertoires in COVID-19. Using immunoSEQ multiplex PCR, the repertoire was profiled, and TCRdb retains in-frame clones only, with some absent. The sample holds some 100,000 clones, around nine tenths seen once. Sequencing was performed on peripheral blood. The receptor source for this set is a woman in her 70s with acute or convalescent COVID-19. Both conserved end residues are part of each CDR3. D genes are given only for firm matches. Size tells how often a clone was seen (once, few, many) or the class of an expanded clone, and some rows leave it out.

j_call: TRBJ1-2
d_call: TRBD1
v_call: TRBV10-2
clone_size: .
cdr3_nt: TGCGCCAGCAGTTTCCCGGGACAGGGGAAAGAGGGCTACACCTTC
cdr3_aa: CASSFPGQGKEGYTF

j_call: TRBJ2-7
d_call: TRBD1
v_call: TRBV28
clone_size: once
cdr3_nt: TGTGCCAGCAGTTTGACAGGGCTCTACGAGCAGTACTTC
cdr3_aa: CASSLTGLYEQYF

j_call: TRBJ1-5
d_call: .
v_call: TRBV28
clone_size: .
cdr3_nt: TGTGCCAGCAGTTCCTACAGAGATCAGCCCCAGCATTTT
cdr3_aa: CASSSYRDQPQHF

j_call: TRBJ2-1
d_call: .
v_call: TRBV2
clone_size: .
cdr3_nt: TGTGCCAGCAGTAGAGACACGTACAATGAGCAGTTCTTC
cdr3_aa: CASSRDTYNEQFF

j_call: TRBJ2-1
d_call: TRBD2
v_call: TRBV18
clone_size: once
cdr3_nt: TGTGCCAGCTCACCGCAACCTGGCGGGAGGGCGGATGAGCAGTTCTTC
cdr3_aa: CASSPQPGGRADEQFF

j_call: TRBJ1-1
d_call: TRBD1
v_call: TRBV6-1
clone_size: .
cdr3_nt: TGTGCCAGCAGTGAAGGACAGGGGTACGCTGAAGCTTTCTTT
cdr3_aa: CASSEGQGYAEAFF

j_call: TRBJ2-1
d_call: .
v_call: TRBV19
clone_size: .
cdr3_nt: TGTGCCAGTAGTATAGATGCAGGGGACACCTACAATGAGCAGTTCTTC
cdr3_aa: CASSIDAGDTYNEQFF

j_call: TRBJ1-2
d_call: TRBD1
v_call: TRBV6-5
clone_size: .
cdr3_nt: TGTGCCGCCGGACAGGGGCCGCTATATGGCTACACCTTC
cdr3_aa: CAAGQGPLYGYTF

j_call: TRBJ1-3
d_call: .
v_call: TRBV2
clone_size: .
cdr3_nt: TGTGCCAGCGGGGGGGAATGGCTCTCTGGAAACACCATATATTTT
cdr3_aa: CASGGEWLSGNTIYF

j_call: TRBJ1-3
d_call: .
v_call: TRBV3-1/TRBV3-2
clone_size: once
cdr3_nt: TGTGCCAGCAGCCAAGATCTTGGCACCTCTGGAAACACCATATATTTT
cdr3_aa: CASSQDLGTSGNTIYF

j_call: TRBJ2-5
d_call: TRBD1
v_call: TRBV27
clone_size: .
cdr3_nt: TGTGCCAGCAGTTTCGGACAGGGCCTAGGGACCCAGTACTTC
cdr3_aa: CASSFGQGLGTQYF

j_call: TRBJ2-5
d_call: .
v_call: TRBV28
clone_size: once
cdr3_nt: TGTGCCAGCAGTTTAAACTGGGAGACCCAGTACTTC
cdr3_aa: CASSLNWETQYF

j_call: TRBJ2-1
d_call: TRBD1
v_call: TRBV11-3
clone_size: .
cdr3_nt: TGTGCCAGCAGCGCGGGACAGGGGGGCAACAATGAGCAGTTCTTC
cdr3_aa: CASSAGQGGNNEQFF

j_call: TRBJ2-7
d_call: TRBD2
v_call: TRBV5-1
clone_size: .
cdr3_nt: TGCGCCAGCAGGTTAGCGGGATCTGACTACGAGCAGTACTTC
cdr3_aa: CASRLAGSDYEQYF